The sequence of this T cell receptor beta chain was determined in a study of control samples from healthy donors and cancer patients. V shed 4 bases and J shed 6 bases, with 19 bases lying between them. The length of the CDR3 is 15 residues. The germline V gene has CDR1 LGHNA and CDR2 YSLEER. Only in-frame clones appear in the TCRdb table, and some are missing; sequencing was by immunoSEQ multiplex PCR. This sample yields 100,000 to 150,000 clones, of which 90% to 95% are seen a single time; almost 8% belongs to the top ten. The TCR comes from a woman under 30 in good health. The V gene is TRBV4-3, the J gene TRBJ2-7, with D possibly being TRBD2 (6 bases). The sample comprised blood. CDR3 coding DNA: TGCGCCAGCAGCCGCTATGAGGGATTGGGGGGCGAGCAGTACTTC. Translating gives CASSRYEGLGGEQYF.